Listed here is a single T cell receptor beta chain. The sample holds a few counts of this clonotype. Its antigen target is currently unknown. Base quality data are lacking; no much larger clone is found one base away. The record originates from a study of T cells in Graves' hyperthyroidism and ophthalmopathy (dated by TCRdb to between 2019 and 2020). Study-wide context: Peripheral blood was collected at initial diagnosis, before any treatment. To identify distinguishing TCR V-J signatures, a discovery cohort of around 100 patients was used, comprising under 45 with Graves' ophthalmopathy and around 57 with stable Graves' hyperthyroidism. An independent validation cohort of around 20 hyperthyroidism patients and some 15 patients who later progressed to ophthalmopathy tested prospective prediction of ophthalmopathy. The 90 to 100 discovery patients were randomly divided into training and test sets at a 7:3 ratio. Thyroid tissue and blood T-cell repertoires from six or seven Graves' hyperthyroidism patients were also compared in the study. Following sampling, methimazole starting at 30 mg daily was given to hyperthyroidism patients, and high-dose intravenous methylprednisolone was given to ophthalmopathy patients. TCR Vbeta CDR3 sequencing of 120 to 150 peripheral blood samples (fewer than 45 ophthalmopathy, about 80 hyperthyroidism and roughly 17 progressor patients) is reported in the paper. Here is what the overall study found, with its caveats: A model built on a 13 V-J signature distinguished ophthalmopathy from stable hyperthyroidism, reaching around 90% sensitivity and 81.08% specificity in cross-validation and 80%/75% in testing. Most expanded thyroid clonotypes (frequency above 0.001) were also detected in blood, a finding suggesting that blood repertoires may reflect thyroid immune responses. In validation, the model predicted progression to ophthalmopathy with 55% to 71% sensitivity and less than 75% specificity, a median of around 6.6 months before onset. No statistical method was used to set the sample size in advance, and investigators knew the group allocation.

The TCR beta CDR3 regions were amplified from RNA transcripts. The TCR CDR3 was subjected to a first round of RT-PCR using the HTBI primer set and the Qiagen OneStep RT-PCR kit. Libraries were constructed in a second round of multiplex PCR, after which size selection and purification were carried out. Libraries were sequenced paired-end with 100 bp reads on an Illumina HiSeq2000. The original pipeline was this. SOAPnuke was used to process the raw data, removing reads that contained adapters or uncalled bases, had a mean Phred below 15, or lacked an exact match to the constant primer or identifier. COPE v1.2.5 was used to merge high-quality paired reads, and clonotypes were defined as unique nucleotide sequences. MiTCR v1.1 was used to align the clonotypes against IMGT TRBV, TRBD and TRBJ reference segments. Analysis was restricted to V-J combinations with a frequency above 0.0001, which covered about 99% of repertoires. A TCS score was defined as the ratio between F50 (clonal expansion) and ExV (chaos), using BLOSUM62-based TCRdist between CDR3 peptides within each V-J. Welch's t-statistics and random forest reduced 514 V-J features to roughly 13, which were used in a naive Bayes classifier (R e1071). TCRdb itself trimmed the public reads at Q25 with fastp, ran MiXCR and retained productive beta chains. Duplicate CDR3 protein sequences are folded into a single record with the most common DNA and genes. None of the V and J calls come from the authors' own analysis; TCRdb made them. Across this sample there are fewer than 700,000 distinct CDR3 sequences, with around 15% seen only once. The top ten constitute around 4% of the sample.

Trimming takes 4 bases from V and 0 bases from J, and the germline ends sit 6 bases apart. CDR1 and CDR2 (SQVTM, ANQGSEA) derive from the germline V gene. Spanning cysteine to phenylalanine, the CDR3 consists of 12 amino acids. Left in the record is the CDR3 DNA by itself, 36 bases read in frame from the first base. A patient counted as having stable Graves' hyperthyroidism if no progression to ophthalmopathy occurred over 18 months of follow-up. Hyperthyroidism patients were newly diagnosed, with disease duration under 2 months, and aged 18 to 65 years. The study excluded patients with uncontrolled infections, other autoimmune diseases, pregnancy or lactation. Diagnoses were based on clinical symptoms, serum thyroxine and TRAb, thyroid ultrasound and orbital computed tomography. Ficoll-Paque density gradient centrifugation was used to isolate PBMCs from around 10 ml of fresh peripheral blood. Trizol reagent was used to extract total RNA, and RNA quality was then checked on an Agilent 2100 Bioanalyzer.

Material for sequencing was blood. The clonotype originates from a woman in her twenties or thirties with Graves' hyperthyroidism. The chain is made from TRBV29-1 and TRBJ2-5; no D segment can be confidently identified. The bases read TGCAGCGTTGCCTCACACCAAGAGACCCAGTACTTC. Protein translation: CSVASHQETQYF.